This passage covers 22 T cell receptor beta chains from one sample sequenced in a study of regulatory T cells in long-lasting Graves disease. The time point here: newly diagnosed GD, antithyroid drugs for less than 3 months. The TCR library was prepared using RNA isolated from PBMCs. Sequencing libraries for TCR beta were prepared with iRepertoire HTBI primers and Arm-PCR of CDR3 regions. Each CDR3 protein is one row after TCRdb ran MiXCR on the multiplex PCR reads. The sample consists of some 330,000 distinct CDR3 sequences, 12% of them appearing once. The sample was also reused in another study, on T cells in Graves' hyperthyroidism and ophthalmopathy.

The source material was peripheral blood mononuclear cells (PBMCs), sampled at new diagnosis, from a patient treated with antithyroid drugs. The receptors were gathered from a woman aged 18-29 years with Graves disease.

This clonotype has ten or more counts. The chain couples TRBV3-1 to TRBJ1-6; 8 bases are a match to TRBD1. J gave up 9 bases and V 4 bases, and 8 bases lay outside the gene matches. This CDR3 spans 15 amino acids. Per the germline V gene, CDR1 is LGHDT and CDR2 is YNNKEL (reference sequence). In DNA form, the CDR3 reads TGTGCCAGCAGCCCTGGGACAGGCCGGGGTTCACCCCTCCACTTT. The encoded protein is CASSPGTGRGSPLHF.

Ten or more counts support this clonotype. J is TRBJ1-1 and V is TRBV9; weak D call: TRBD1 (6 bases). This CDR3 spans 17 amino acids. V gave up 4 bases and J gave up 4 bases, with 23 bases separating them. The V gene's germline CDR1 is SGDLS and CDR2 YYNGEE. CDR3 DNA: TGTGCCAGCAGCCCATTGGGCAGACAGGCCCTTGGCACTGAAGCTTTCTTT. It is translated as CASSPLGRQALGTEAFF.

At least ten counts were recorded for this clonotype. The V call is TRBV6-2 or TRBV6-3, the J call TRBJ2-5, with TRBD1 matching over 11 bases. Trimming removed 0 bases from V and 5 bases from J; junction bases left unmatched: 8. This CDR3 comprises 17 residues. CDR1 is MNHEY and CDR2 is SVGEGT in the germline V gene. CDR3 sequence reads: CASSYSADRGPWETQYF. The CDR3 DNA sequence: TGTGCCAGCAGTTACTCGGCGGACAGGGGGCCCTGGGAGACCCAGTACTTC.

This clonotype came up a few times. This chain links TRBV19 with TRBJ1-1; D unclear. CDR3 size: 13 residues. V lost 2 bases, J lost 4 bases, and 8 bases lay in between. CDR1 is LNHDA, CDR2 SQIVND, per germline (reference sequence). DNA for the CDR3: TGTGCCAGTAGTATACTCTCCGGCACTGAAGCTTTCTTT. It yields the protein CASSILSGTEAFF.

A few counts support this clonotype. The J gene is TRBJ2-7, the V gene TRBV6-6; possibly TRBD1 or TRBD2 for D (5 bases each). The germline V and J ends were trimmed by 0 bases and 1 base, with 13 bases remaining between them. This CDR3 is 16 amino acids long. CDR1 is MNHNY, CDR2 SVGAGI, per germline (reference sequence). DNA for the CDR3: TGTGCCAGCAGTTACTCGATAGGGACGGCATCCTACGAGCAGTACTTC. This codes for CASSYSIGTASYEQYF.

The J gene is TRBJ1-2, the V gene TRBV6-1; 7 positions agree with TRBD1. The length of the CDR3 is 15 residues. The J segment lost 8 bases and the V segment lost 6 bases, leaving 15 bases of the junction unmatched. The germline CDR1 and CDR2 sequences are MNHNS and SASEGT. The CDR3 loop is CASSSRDSVLGGYTF. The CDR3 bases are TGTGCCAGCAGCAGCCGGGACAGCGTCTTGGGAGGCTACACCTTC.

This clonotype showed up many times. CDR3 sequence: CASSERLATTNNEQFF. The CDR3, as DNA: TGTGCCAGCAGTGAACGCCTAGCGACGACCAACAATGAGCAGTTCTTC. The V call is TRBV6-1, the J call TRBJ2-1; D is possibly TRBD2 (6 bases). The CDR3 is made up of 16 amino acids. The germline gives CDR1 MNHNS, CDR2 SASEGT. V was cut by 2 bases and J by 5 bases, with 16 bases left in between.

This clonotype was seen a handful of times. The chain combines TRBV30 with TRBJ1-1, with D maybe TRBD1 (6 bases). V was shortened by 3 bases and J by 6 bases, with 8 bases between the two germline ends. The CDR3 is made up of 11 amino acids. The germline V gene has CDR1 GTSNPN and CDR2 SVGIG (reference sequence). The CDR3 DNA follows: TGTGCCTGGAGAGACAGGCCTGAAGCTTTCTTT. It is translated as CAWRDRPEAFF.

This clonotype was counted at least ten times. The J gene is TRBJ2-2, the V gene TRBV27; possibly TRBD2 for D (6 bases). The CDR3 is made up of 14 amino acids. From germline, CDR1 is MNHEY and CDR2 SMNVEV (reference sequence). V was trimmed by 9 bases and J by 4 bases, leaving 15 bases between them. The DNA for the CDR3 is TGTGCCAGTCGCCCCGGGAGAGCCACCGGGGAGCTGTTTTTT. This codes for CASRPGRATGELFF.

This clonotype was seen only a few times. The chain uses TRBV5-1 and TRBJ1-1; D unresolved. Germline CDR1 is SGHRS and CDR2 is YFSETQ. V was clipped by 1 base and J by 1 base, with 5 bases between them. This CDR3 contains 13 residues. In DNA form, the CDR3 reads TGCGCCAGCAGCTTGTTTAAGAACACTGAAGCTTTCTTT. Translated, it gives CASSLFKNTEAFF.

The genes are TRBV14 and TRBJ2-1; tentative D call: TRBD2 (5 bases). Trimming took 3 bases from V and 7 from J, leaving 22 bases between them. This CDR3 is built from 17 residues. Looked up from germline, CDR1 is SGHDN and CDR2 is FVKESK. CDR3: CASSQDTRFKFGNEQFF. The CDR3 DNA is TGTGCCAGCAGCCAGGATACTAGGTTTAAATTCGGGAATGAGCAGTTCTTC.

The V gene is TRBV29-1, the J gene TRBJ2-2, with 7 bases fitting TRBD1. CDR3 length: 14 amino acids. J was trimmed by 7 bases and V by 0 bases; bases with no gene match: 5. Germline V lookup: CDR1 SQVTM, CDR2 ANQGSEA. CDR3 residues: CSVEDSAGGGELFF. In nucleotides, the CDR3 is TGCAGCGTTGAAGATTCGGCAGGGGGCGGGGAGCTGTTTTTT.

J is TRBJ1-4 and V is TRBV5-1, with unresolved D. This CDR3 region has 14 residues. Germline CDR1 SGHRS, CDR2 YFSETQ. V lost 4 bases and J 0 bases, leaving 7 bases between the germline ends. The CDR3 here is CASSPLPTNEKLFF. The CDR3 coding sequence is TGCGCCAGCAGCCCGCTCCCAACTAATGAAAAACTGTTTTTT.

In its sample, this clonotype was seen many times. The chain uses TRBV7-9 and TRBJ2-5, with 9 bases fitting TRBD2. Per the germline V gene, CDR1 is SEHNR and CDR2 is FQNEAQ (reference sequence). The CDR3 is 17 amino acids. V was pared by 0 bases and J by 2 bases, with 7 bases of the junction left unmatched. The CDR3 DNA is TGTGCCAGCAGCTTAGCTTTTCAAGCGGGAGGACAAGAGACCCAGTACTTC. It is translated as CASSLAFQAGGQETQYF.

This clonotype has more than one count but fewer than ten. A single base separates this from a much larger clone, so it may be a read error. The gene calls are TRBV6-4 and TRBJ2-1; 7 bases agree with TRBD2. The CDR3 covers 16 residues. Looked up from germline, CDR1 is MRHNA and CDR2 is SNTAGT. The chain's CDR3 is CASSVQWGGTYDEQFF. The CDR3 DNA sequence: TGTGCCAGCAGTGTCCAATGGGGGGGAACCTACGATGAGCAGTTCTTC.

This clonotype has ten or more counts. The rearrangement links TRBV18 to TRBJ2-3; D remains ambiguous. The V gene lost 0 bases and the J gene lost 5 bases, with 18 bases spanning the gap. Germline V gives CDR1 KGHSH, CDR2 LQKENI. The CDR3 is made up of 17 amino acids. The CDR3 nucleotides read TGTGCCAGCTCACCACCTGGTGGGCGGACGTATAGAGATACGCAGTATTTT. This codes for CASSPPGGRTYRDTQYF.

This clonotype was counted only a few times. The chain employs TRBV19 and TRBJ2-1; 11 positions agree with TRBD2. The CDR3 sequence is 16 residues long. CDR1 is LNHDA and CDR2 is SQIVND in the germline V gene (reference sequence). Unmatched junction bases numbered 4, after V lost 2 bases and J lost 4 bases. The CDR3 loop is CASSIISGGAYNEQFF. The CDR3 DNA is TGTGCCAGTAGTATAATTAGCGGGGGGGCATACAATGAGCAGTTCTTC.

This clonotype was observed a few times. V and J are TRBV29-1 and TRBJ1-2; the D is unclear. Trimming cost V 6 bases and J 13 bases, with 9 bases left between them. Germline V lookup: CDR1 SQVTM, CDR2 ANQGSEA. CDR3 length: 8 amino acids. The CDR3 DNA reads TGCAGCGTAGGCGGACCCACCTTC. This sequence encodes CSVGGPTF.

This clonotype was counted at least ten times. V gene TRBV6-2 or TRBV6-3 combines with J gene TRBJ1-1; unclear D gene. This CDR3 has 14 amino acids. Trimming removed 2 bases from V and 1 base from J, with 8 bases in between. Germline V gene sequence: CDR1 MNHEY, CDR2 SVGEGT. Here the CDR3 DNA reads TGTGCCAGCAGTTACACAATTTCGAACACTGAAGCTTTCTTT. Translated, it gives CASSYTISNTEAFF.

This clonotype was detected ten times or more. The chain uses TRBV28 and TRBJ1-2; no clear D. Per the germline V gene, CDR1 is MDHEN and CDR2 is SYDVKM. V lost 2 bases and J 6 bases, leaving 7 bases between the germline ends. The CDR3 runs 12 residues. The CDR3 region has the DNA TGTGCCAGCAGTTTAAAAGTCGATGGCTACACCTTC. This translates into CASSLKVDGYTF.

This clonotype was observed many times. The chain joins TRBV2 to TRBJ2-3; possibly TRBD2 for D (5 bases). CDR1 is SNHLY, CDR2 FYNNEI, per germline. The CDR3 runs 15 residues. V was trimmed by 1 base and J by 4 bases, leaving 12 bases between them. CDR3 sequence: CASSEEVTKADTQYF. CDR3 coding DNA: TGTGCCAGCAGTGAAGAGGTGACTAAAGCAGATACGCAGTATTTT.

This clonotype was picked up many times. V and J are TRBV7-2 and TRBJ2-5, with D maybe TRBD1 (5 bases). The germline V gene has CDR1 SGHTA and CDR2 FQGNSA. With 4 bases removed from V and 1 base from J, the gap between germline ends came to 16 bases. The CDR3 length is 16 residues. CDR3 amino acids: CASSSDLQVPQETQYF. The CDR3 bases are TGTGCCAGCAGCTCAGATTTACAGGTTCCCCAAGAGACCCAGTACTTC.